Following are 21 T cell receptor beta chains from one sample sequenced in a study of T cells expressing NK-cell markers. Reprocessing the 5' RACE reads, TCRdb reports a single entry for every CDR3 protein and omits DNA. In total, the table holds 550,000 to 600,000 distinct CDR3 sequences. Sequenced material: blood T cells: a sorted CD56 or NKG2C T cell subset, CD4+ or CD8+ T cells, or bulk PBMC T cells (not recorded which). These receptors all come from a man younger than 30 in good health.

The chain recombines TRBV4-1 with TRBJ2-5. The CDR3 contains 14 residues. Germline V gene data show CDR1 as MGHRA and CDR2 as YSYEKL. The CDR3 region is CASRDDRDKVTQYF.

CDR3 sequence reads: CASSETRGVGELFF. The chain has TRBV6-1 and TRBJ2-2; TCRdb's D call of TRBD1 is untestable without DNA. The CDR3 totals 14 residues. CDR1 and CDR2 from the germline V gene are MNHNS and SASEGT.

The rearrangement joins TRBV12-5 to TRBJ2-3; as DNA is missing, the TRBD2 call by TCRdb cannot be tested. Germline CDR1 LGHNT, CDR2 FRNRAP. CDR3 length: 16 residues. The CDR3 sequence: CASGLVQGGFTDTQYF.

This chain links TRBV27 with TRBJ1-6; TCRdb's D call of TRBD1 is untestable without DNA. The CDR3 is made up of 11 amino acids. Germline V CDR1 and CDR2: MNHEY, SMNVEV (reference sequence). CDR3 sequence reads: CASRGQSPLHF.

The V call is TRBV7-2, the J call TRBJ2-5; without DNA, the TCRdb call of TRBD2 cannot be checked. This CDR3 region has 13 residues. CDR1 is SGHTA and CDR2 is FQGNSA in the germline V gene. The CDR3 region is CASRATVQETQYF.

The V call is TRBV5-1, the J call TRBJ2-2; absent DNA, TCRdb's TRBD1 call cannot be checked. The CDR3 is made up of 19 amino acids. Germline V lookup: CDR1 SGHRS, CDR2 YFSETQ. The CDR3 loop reads CASSLEIPGQGGDTGELFF.

The chain carries TRBV25-1 and TRBJ2-5. This CDR3 is built from 14 residues. From germline, CDR1 is MGHDK and CDR2 SYGVNS. The CDR3 loop is CASSVVGYQETQYF.

The CDR3 sequence: CASRFGFPRQAKETQYF. The chain links TRBV7-2 to TRBJ2-5; the D gene TCRdb calls, TRBD1, cannot be checked with no DNA. The germline V gene has CDR1 SGHTA and CDR2 FQGNSA. The CDR3 spans 17 residues.

This chain joins TRBV10-3 and TRBJ1-2. The CDR3 covers 14 residues. From germline, CDR1 is ENHRY and CDR2 SYGVKD. CDR3 loop: CAISDRKANYGYTF.

The V gene is TRBV12-3 or TRBV12-4, the J gene TRBJ2-1; TCRdb's D call of TRBD2 is untestable without DNA. The CDR3 contains 16 residues. The CDR3 loop reads CASSPASGGKYNEQFF.

V gene TRBV7-8 combines with J gene TRBJ2-1; TCRdb names TRBD2, which stays unverified in the absence of DNA. The CDR3 extends over 16 amino acids. Per germline, CDR1 SGHVS and CDR2 FQNEAQ. The CDR3 loop is CASSLVTSGSVDEQFF.

The chain links TRBV7-8 to TRBJ1-2; the D call of TRBD1 rests on TCRdb alone, since no DNA is present to check it. CDR1 is SGHVS and CDR2 is FQNEAQ in the germline V gene. CDR3 size: 17 residues. The chain's CDR3 is CASSPTGRKRLGYGYTF.

The gene calls are TRBV5-1 and TRBJ2-4; TCRdb's D call, TRBD2, is unchecked because there is no DNA. The CDR3 has 13 amino acids. Germline V CDR1 and CDR2: SGHRS, YFSETQ. The CDR3 spells CASRASVRDIQYF. Full variable domain (remainder filled in from reference TRBV5-1 and TRBJ2-4): KAGVTQTPRYLIKTRGQQVTLSCSPISGHRSVSWYQQTPGQGLQFLFEYFSETQRNKGNFPGRFSGRQFSNSRSEMNVSTLELGDSALYLCASRASVRDIQYFGAGTRLSVL.

V usage is TRBV10-3 and J usage is TRBJ1-5; TCRdb's D call, TRBD1, is unchecked because there is no DNA. The CDR3 is made up of 14 amino acids. Germline CDR1 is ENHRY and CDR2 is SYGVKD. CDR3 amino acids: CATKTGEIGQPQHF.

J is TRBJ2-1 and V is TRBV5-1. CDR3 length: 15 amino acids. Germline assignment: CDR1 SGHRS and CDR2 YFSETQ. The CDR3 loop reads CASSSEFIRGRGEFF. The full variable domain, with the rest looked up from reference TRBV5-1 and TRBJ2-1, is KAGVTQTPRYLIKTRGQQVTLSCSPISGHRSVSWYQQTPGQGLQFLFEYFSETQRNKGNFPGRFSGRQFSNSRSEMNVSTLELGDSALYLCASSSEFIRGRGEFFGPGTRLTVL.

J is TRBJ2-3 and V is TRBV7-9; TCRdb designates TRBD2, a call that cannot be tested without DNA. In germline, CDR1 is SEHNR, CDR2 FQNEAQ (reference sequence). The CDR3 has 15 amino acids. CDR3 region: CASSLEGQGTDTQYF.

The rearrangement uses TRBV6-1 and TRBJ1-2; TCRdb selects TRBD1, and the lack of DNA leaves this call unchecked. Germline assignment: CDR1 MNHNS and CDR2 SASEGT. The CDR3 is 15 amino acids. CDR3 sequence: CASSGGTRANYGYTF.

The chain carries TRBV6-1 and TRBJ1-6. Germline V gives CDR1 MNHNS, CDR2 SASEGT. This CDR3 is built from 17 residues. The CDR3 sequence: CASSGRQSRDTNSPLHF.

V gene TRBV20-1 combines with J gene TRBJ1-1. CDR3 length: 12 amino acids. Germline CDR1 DFQATT, CDR2 SNEGSKA (reference sequence). CDR3 residues: CSVSPRNTEAFF.

This chain uses TRBV27 with TRBJ1-5; the D gene TCRdb calls, TRBD1, cannot be checked with no DNA. This CDR3 has 13 amino acids. Germline loops: CDR1 MNHEY, CDR2 SMNVEV (reference sequence). Here the CDR3 reads CAILDRGSQPQHF.

The rearrangement links TRBV5-1 to TRBJ2-1; TCRdb returns TRBD1, unconfirmable since there is no DNA. The CDR3 consists of 16 residues. Germline V gives CDR1 SGHRS, CDR2 YFSETQ. CDR3 residues: CASSSGGTGLGNEQFF.